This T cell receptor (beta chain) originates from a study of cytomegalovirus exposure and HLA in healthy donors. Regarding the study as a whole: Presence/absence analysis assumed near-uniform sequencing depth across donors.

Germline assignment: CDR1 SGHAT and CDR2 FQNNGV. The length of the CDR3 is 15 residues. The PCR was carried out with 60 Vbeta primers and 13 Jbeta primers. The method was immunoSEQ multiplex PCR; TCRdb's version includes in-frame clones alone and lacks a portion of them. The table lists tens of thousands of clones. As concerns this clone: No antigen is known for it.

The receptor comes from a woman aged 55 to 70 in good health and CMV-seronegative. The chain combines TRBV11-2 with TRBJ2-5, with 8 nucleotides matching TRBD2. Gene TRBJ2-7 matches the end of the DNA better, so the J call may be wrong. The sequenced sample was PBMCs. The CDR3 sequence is CASSSTAGVGYEQYF. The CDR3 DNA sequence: TGTGCCAGCAGCTCTACAGCGGGAGTAGGATACGAGCAGTACTTC.